Each of the 30 T cell receptor beta chains below was sequenced from the same sample in a study of CD8 T cells in ankylosing spondylitis. One entry per CDR3 protein results from TCRdb running MiXCR on the 5' RACE reads. The sample consists of more than 150,000 distinct CDR3 sequences, under 14% of them appearing once. The sequenced material came from blood, either unsorted or a sorted T cell fraction (not recorded which). Every receptor here comes from a male donor with ankylosing spondylitis or in good health (not recorded which).

This chain connects TRBV3-1 to TRBJ1-5; tentative D call: TRBD1 (6 bases). Trimming cost V 3 bases and J 6 bases, with 9 bases left between them. The CDR3 loop spans 13 amino acids. The germline V gene has CDR1 LGHDT and CDR2 YNNKEL (reference sequence). The CDR3 DNA is TGTGCCAGCAGCCAGATGACAGGTCAGCCCCAGCATTTT. Amino acids: CASSQMTGQPQHF.

The V call is TRBV7-2, the J call TRBJ2-1, with 12 nucleotides matching TRBD2. V lost 7 bases and J lost 3; bases outside the gene matches: 4. Germline lookup yields CDR1 SGHTA and CDR2 FQGNSA. This CDR3 is built from 15 residues. The CDR3 reads CASTSTSGGYNEQFF. CDR3 nucleotides: TGTGCCAGCACGTCGACTAGCGGGGGCTACAATGAGCAGTTCTTC.

This clonotype was counted ten times or more. The rearrangement links TRBV5-1 to TRBJ1-1, with TRBD1 matching 7 bases. Germline CDR1 and CDR2: SGHRS and YFSETQ. V shed 4 bases and J 1 base; nucleotides not matched to a gene: 4. The CDR3 totals 14 residues. CDR3 DNA: TGCGCCAGCAGCGACTGGACAGGGAACACTGAAGCTTTCTTT. Translating gives CASSDWTGNTEAFF.

Only a few counts were recorded for this clonotype. This chain connects TRBV5-1 to TRBJ1-4, with TRBD1 as a possible D gene (5 bases). This CDR3 comprises 14 residues. The ends were cut back, 1 base at V and 4 bases at J, with 8 bases in the middle. Looked up from germline, CDR1 is SGHRS and CDR2 is YFSETQ. This CDR3 reads CASSLLGGNEKLFF. In DNA form, the CDR3 reads TGCGCCAGCAGCTTGTTGGGGGGTAATGAAAAACTGTTTTTT.

This clonotype was counted at least ten times. This sequence joins TRBV5-1 and TRBJ2-3, with no clear D. The germline V gene encodes CDR1 SGHRS and CDR2 YFSETQ. With 0 bases removed from V and 0 bases from J, the gap between germline ends came to 8 bases. This CDR3 is 15 amino acids long. The CDR3 nucleotides read TGCGCCAGCAGCTTGGAGGCGGCTAGCACAGATACGCAGTATTTT. As protein: CASSLEAASTDTQYF.

This clonotype was observed many times. The chain links TRBV5-1 to TRBJ2-7; TRBD2 aligns across 13 bases. Germline CDR1 and CDR2: SGHRS and YFSETQ. With V trimmed by 0 bases and J by 0 bases, 3 bases remained unmatched. The CDR3 has 17 amino acids. CDR3 amino acids: CASSLAGLAGVSYEQYF. The CDR3, as DNA: TGCGCCAGCAGCTTGGCTGGACTAGCGGGAGTCTCCTACGAGCAGTACTTC.

V gene TRBV11-2 combines with J gene TRBJ2-3; D gene unclear. CDR3 size: 12 residues. Germline values: CDR1 SGHAT, CDR2 FQNNGV. V was trimmed by 4 bases and J by 9 bases, leaving 11 bases between them. This chain's CDR3 is CASSSDDGTQYF. In DNA form, the CDR3 reads TGTGCCAGCAGCTCGGACGACGGGACGCAGTATTTT.

This clonotype showed up many times. The chain combines TRBV27 with TRBJ1-4, with D perhaps matching TRBD1 (5 bases). This CDR3 region has 14 residues. Germline assignment: CDR1 MNHEY and CDR2 SMNVEV (reference sequence). V was clipped by 6 bases and J by 8 bases, with 16 bases between them. CDR3 in amino acids: CASSRLGGWEKLFF. CDR3 DNA: TGTGCCAGCAGCAGGCTTGGGGGTTGGGAAAAACTGTTTTTT.

The V and J genes are TRBV6-5 and TRBJ2-1, with no clear D. Between the trimmed V and J ends, which lost 0 bases and 2 bases, there was a span of 8 bases. Per germline, CDR1 MNHEY and CDR2 SVGAGI. The CDR3 extends over 15 amino acids. CDR3 coding DNA: TGTGCCAGCAGTTACTCGACCGCAGCCTACAATGAGCAGTTCTTC. Translating it yields CASSYSTAAYNEQFF.

The chain uses TRBV7-9 and TRBJ1-3; D possibly corresponds to TRBD1 (6 bases). Germline assignment: CDR1 SEHNR and CDR2 FQNEAQ (reference sequence). The CDR3 is 16 residues long. The V and J ends lost 6 bases and 0 bases respectively, with 15 bases between them. CDR3 sequence (DNA): TGTGCCAGCAGTGATGGGGGGCCGAGCTCTGGAAACACCATATATTTT. It encodes CASSDGGPSSGNTIYF.

A few counts support this clonotype. The chain employs TRBV6-5 and TRBJ2-7; the match to TRBD1 covers 7 bases. This CDR3 is 15 amino acids long. With V trimmed by 0 bases and J by 1 base, 3 bases remained unmatched. Per germline, CDR1 MNHEY and CDR2 SVGAGI. The CDR3 DNA is TGTGCCAGCAGTTACTCGGCCAGGGGGTCCTACGAGCAGTACTTC. Protein: CASSYSARGSYEQYF.

As regards this clonotype: A read error may be the cause here, since a much bigger clone is one base away. The chain couples TRBV12-3 or TRBV12-4 to TRBJ2-2; D possibly corresponds to TRBD1 (6 bases). This CDR3 has 14 amino acids. The CDR3 DNA sequence: TGTGCCAGCAGCGAGACCAGGGGTCCCGGGGCGCTGTTTTTT. It is translated as CASSETRGPGALFF.

This clonotype was found many times. The chain is built from TRBV20-1 and TRBJ2-3; D is perhaps TRBD1 (6 bases). The CDR3 is 14 residues long. Per the germline V gene, CDR1 is DFQATT and CDR2 is SNEGSKA (reference sequence). Trimming cost V 3 bases and J 6 bases, with 16 bases left between them. The CDR3 loop reads CSASGEQGWDTQYF. For the CDR3, the DNA is TGCAGTGCTAGTGGCGAACAGGGTTGGGATACGCAGTATTTT.

Only a few counts were recorded for this clonotype. This rearrangement joins TRBV12-3 or TRBV12-4 to TRBJ2-1; D remains unclear. Trimming took 4 bases from V and 10 from J, leaving 11 bases between them. CDR3 length: 12 amino acids. The CDR3 sequence is CASSSPFREQFF. DNA for the CDR3: TGTGCCAGCAGTTCCCCCTTTAGAGAGCAGTTCTTC.

As for this clonotype: This may be a read error: a much more frequent sequence differs by one nucleotide. The V and J genes are TRBV6-1 and TRBJ2-7, with 7 bases fitting TRBD1. This CDR3 has 15 residues. The germline V gene encodes CDR1 MNHNS and CDR2 SASEGT. The CDR3 DNA reads as TGTGCCAGCAGTCAGGGACAGATGAGCTCCTACGGGCAGTACTTC. It translates to CASSQGQMSSYGQYF.

The rearrangement links TRBV7-2 to TRBJ2-3, with D unresolved. This CDR3 is 13 amino acids long. The germline V gene encodes CDR1 SGHTA and CDR2 FQGNSA. V gave up 2 bases and J gave up 3 bases, with 6 bases separating them. CDR3 residues: CASSLITTDTQYF. The CDR3 nucleotides read TGTGCCAGCAGCTTAATTACTACAGATACGCAGTATTTT.

This chain uses TRBV25-1 with TRBJ2-5; 15 bases are a match to TRBD2. This CDR3 is 16 amino acids long. Per germline, CDR1 MGHDK and CDR2 SYGVNS. Germline trimming cut 3 bases from V and 7 bases from J; bases unmatched to any gene: 6. CDR3 DNA: TGTGCCAGCAGTGAGACGGGACTAGCGGGGGGTATGACCCAGTACTTC. This translates into CASSETGLAGGMTQYF.

This rearrangement joins TRBV7-6 to TRBJ2-5; 9 bases match TRBD2. The CDR3 is 15 residues long. Germline V gene sequence: CDR1 SGHVS, CDR2 FNYEAQ. The V and J ends lost 4 bases and 2 bases, in that order; junction bases with no gene match: 5. The chain's CDR3 is CASSSGTSKQETQYF. The CDR3 nucleotides read TGTGCCAGCAGCTCCGGGACTAGCAAGCAAGAGACCCAGTACTTC.

Only a few counts were recorded for this clonotype. This chain links TRBV10-2 with TRBJ2-7; no firm D call. With 0 bases removed from V and 4 bases from J, the gap between germline ends came to 4 bases. CDR3 size: 12 residues. The germline V gene encodes CDR1 WSHSY and CDR2 SAAADI. The CDR3, as DNA: TGCGCCAGCAGTGAGTCGGGGTACGAGCAGTACTTC. Translated, it gives CASSESGYEQYF.

This clonotype was counted ten times or more. The rearrangement joins TRBV5-1 to TRBJ2-1, with no clear D. Germline assignment: CDR1 SGHRS and CDR2 YFSETQ. V was shortened by 3 bases and J by 4 bases, with 8 bases between the two germline ends. The CDR3 length is 13 residues. CDR3 nucleotide sequence: TGCGCCAGCAGCTCTACTACGTACAATGAGCAGTTCTTC. Amino acid sequence: CASSSTTYNEQFF. Drawing the rest from reference TRBV5-1 and TRBJ2-1, the complete variable domain is KAGVTQTPRYLIKTRGQQVTLSCSPISGHRSVSWYQQTPGQGLQFLFEYFSETQRNKGNFPGRFSGRQFSNSRSEMNVSTLELGDSALYLCASSSTTYNEQFFGPGTRLTVL.

This clonotype was seen repeatedly, ten times or more. This rearrangement joins TRBV6-1 to TRBJ2-7; 8 bases are a match to TRBD1. Germline CDR1 reads MNHNS; CDR2 reads SASEGT. The V gene end was trimmed by 10 bases and the J gene end by 1 base; junction bases not matched to a gene: 9. The CDR3 spans 14 residues. This chain's CDR3 is CATKPGTGSYEQYF. In DNA, the CDR3 is TGTGCCACCAAACCCGGGACAGGATCCTACGAGCAGTACTTC.

The table lists this clonotype with a few counts. V gene TRBV18 combines with J gene TRBJ2-7, with D perhaps matching TRBD1 (6 bases). Trimming stripped 3 bases from V and 0 bases from J, with 18 bases between. Germline CDR1 reads KGHSH; CDR2 reads LQKENI. The CDR3 length is 17 residues. The CDR3 sequence is CASSPGQLSSNSYEQYF. In DNA, the CDR3 is TGTGCCAGCTCACCCGGACAGCTCTCATCCAACTCCTACGAGCAGTACTTC.

This clonotype has only a few counts. J is TRBJ1-2 and V is TRBV12-3 or TRBV12-4, with 7 bases identical to TRBD1. This CDR3 region has 16 residues. The V gene end was trimmed by 3 bases and the J gene end by 4 bases; junction bases not matched to a gene: 11. CDR3 DNA sequence: TGTGCCAGCAGTTTTTGGCAGGGGGGTGTATCCTATGGCTACACCTTC. This sequence encodes CASSFWQGGVSYGYTF.

This clonotype was recorded once. This chain uses TRBV7-7 with TRBJ2-1; tentatively, D is TRBD2 (6 bases). Deletions cut 3 bases from V and 5 bases from J, with 11 bases between. This CDR3 contains 14 residues. Germline assignment: CDR1 SSHAT and CDR2 FNYEAQ (reference sequence). The CDR3 spells CASSLSRTNNEQFF. The CDR3 DNA is TGTGCCAGCAGCTTGAGCAGGACTAACAATGAGCAGTTCTTC.

This clonotype showed up just a few times. The rearrangement uses TRBV20-1 and TRBJ1-2, with 9 bases fitting TRBD1. Per germline, CDR1 DFQATT and CDR2 SNEGSKA (reference sequence). The CDR3 consists of 13 residues. The V segment lost 5 bases and the J segment 7 bases; nucleotides outside the gene matches: 8. The CDR3 coding sequence is TGCAGTGCTCCCGGGACAGGGATGGTTGGCTACACCTTC. It translates to CSAPGTGMVGYTF.

To note about this clonotype: A much larger clone is a single base away; this may be a read error. The V call is TRBV9, the J call TRBJ2-2; possible D gene TRBD2, 6 bases. Germline CDR1 and CDR2: SGDLS and YYNGEE. There are 15 residues in the CDR3. CDR3 coding DNA: TGTGTCAGCAGCGTAGTGGGGACTCCAGCCGGGGAGCTGTTTTTT. Its translation: CVSSVVGTPAGELFF.

V usage is TRBV13 and J usage is TRBJ2-7; the D call may be TRBD1 or TRBD2 (5 bases each). Germline V gives CDR1 PRHDT, CDR2 FYEKMQ (reference sequence). The CDR3 is 18 amino acids. V was shortened by 3 bases and J by 0 bases, with 21 bases between the two germline ends. CDR3 sequence: CASSFYPLGGQASYEQYF. The CDR3 DNA sequence: TGTGCCAGCAGCTTTTATCCCCTCGGAGGACAAGCCTCCTACGAGCAGTACTTC.

V and J are TRBV11-2 and TRBJ2-1; tentatively, D is TRBD2 (5 bases). V was cut by 0 bases and J by 14 bases, with 14 bases left in between. Germline V lookup: CDR1 SGHAT, CDR2 FQNNGV. CDR3 length: 13 residues. CDR3 in amino acids: CASSLDRRTLEFF. For the CDR3, the DNA is TGTGCCAGCAGCTTAGATCGAAGGACTCTCGAGTTCTTC.

This clonotype was counted between two and nine times. The rearrangement links TRBV5-1 to TRBJ2-1, with 9 nucleotides matching TRBD2. V shed 2 bases, J shed 5 bases, and the junction held 5 bases outside the gene matches. This CDR3 has 15 amino acids. The germline V gene encodes CDR1 SGHRS and CDR2 YFSETQ. The CDR3 is CASSLRTSANNEQFF. The CDR3 nucleotides read TGCGCCAGCAGCTTAAGGACTAGCGCAAACAATGAGCAGTTCTTC.

This clonotype has just a few counts. The rearrangement uses TRBV13 and TRBJ1-3; 10 positions match TRBD1. The CDR3 covers 18 residues. In germline, CDR1 is PRHDT, CDR2 FYEKMQ (reference sequence). J gave up 3 bases and V 10 bases, and 18 bases lay outside the gene matches. The CDR3 nucleotides are TGTGCCACCGAGAACCGGGACAGGGGTAATCTCGATGGAAACACCATATATTTT. It is translated as CATENRDRGNLDGNTIYF.